Detailed here is one T cell receptor (beta chain). Between the trimmed V and J ends, which lost 6 bases and 4 bases, there was a span of 19 bases. Germline V gives CDR1 SNHLY, CDR2 FYNNEI. The CDR3 sequence is 16 residues long. The age range of participants was about 18 to 95 years, with residence in about two dozen US areas. Cohort 3 recovered donors had two negative PCRs, clearance, or symptom resolution. The source of the sample is a study of blood T cell repertoires in COVID-19. About the study: Sites in the United States, Italy and Spain provided acute and convalescent COVID-19 samples. Sources were T cells, B-cell-depleted T cells, or PBMCs; the material itself was cDNA or gDNA.

Only in-frame clones appear in the TCRdb table, and some are missing; sequencing was by immunoSEQ multiplex PCR. The table has about 330,000 clones, 70% to 90% seen once. The chain has TRBV2 and TRBJ1-3; D not certain. Specimen: PBMCs or T cells enriched from blood (not recorded which). The source is a woman in her 30s who had recovered from COVID-19. The DNA for the CDR3 is TGTGCCAGCAGCGGACCGGAGCGGGGTATCGGAAACACCATATATTTT. It encodes CASSGPERGIGNTIYF.